The clone carrying this TCR beta chain was counted between two and nine times. The data were obtained in a study of T cell repertoires in cytomegalovirus infection. About the study: In public TCR beta signatures, there were indications of both CMV infection and matching HLA type.

TCRdb used MiXCR to reprocess the reads, holding one entry per CDR3 protein. Among 630,000 or so distinct CDR3 sequences listed, 20% to 30% were seen once. The CDR3 sequence is 13 residues long. V was clipped by 3 bases and J by 6 bases, with 11 bases between them. Germline-derived CDR1 and CDR2 are DFQATT and SNEGSKA (reference sequence). Sequencing used CD8+ T cells from PBMCs. The chain couples TRBV20-1 to TRBJ1-4; weak D call: TRBD1 (6 bases). This TCR was recovered from a human donor in good health (CMV status not recorded). Some clones in this sample may be carry-over from other donors' samples. Here the CDR3 DNA reads TGCAGTGCTAGTAACAGGGCGGATGAAAAACTGTTTTTT. Amino acids: CSASNRADEKLFF.